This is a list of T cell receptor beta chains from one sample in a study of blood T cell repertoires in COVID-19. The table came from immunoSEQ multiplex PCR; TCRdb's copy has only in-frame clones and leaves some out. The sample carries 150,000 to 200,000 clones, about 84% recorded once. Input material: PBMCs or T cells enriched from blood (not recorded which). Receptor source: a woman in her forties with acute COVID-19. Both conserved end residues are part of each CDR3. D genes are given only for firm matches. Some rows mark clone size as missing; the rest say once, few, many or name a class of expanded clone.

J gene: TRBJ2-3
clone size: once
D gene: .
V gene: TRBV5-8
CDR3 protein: CASTNYPTDTQYF
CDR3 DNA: TGTGCCAGCACCAACTATCCCACAGATACGCAGTATTTT

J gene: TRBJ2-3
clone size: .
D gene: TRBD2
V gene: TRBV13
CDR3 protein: CASSSTMSEREVADTQYF
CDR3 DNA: TGTGCCAGCAGCTCAACCATGAGTGAGCGGGAGGTGGCAGATACGCAGTATTTT

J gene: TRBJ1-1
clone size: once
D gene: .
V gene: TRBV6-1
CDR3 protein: CASSEVTGPTEAFF
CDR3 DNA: TGTGCCAGCAGTGAAGTTACAGGGCCCACTGAAGCTTTCTTT

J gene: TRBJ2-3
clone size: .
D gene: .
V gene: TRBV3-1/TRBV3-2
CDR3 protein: CASSQTSAGRAGDTQYF
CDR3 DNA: TGTGCCAGCAGCCAAACCTCAGCGGGCAGGGCAGGGGATACGCAGTATTTT

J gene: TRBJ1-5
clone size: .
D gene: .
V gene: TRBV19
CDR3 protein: CASTPQGRRQPQHF
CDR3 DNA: TGTGCCAGTACTCCGCAGGGAAGGAGACAGCCCCAGCATTTT

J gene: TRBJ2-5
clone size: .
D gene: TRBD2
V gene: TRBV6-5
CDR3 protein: CASNSGLAVQETQYF
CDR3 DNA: TGTGCCAGCAACAGTGGACTAGCGGTACAAGAGACCCAGTACTTC

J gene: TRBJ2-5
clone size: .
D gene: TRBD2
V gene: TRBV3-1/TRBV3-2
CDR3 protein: CASREMASGRETQYF
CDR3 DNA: TGTGCCAGCAGGGAAATGGCTAGCGGGAGGGAGACCCAGTACTTC

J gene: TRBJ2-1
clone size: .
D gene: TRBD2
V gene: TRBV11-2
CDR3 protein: CASSRGLEIYNEQFF
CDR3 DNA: TGTGCCAGCAGCCGTGGACTAGAAATATACAATGAGCAGTTCTTC

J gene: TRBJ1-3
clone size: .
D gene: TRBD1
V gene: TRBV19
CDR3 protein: CASSVWDRRRDTIYF
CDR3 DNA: TGTGCCAGTAGTGTCTGGGACAGGCGGCGGGACACCATATATTTT

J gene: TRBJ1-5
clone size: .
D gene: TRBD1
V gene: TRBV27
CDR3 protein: CASSAGGIGNQPQHF
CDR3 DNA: TGTGCCAGCAGCGCAGGGGGTATAGGCAATCAGCCCCAGCATTTT

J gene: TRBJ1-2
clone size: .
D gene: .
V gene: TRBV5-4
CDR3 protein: CASSLGSAYGYTF
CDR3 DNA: TGTGCCAGCAGCTTGGGCAGCGCTTATGGCTACACCTTC

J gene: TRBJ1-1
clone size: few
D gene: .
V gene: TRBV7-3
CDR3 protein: CASSPGLLNTEAFF
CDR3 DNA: TGTGCCAGCAGCCCGGGACTTCTGAACACTGAAGCTTTCTTT

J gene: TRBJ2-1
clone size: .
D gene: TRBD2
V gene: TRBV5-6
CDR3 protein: CASNSPGGPNEQFF
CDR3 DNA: TGTGCCAGCAATAGCCCGGGAGGGCCCAATGAGCAGTTCTTC

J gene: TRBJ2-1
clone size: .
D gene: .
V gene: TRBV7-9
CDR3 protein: CASSLVPSAYNEQFF
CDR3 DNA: TGTGCCAGCAGCTTGGTTCCTAGCGCCTATAATGAGCAGTTCTTC

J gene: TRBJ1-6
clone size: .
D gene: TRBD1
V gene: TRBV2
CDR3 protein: CASVGTGGQYSPLHF
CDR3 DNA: TGTGCCAGCGTCGGGACAGGGGGCCAGTATTCACCCCTCCACTTT

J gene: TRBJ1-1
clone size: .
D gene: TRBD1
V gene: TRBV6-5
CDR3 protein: CASTTRRQGNTEAFF
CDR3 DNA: TGTGCCAGCACTACACGCCGACAGGGAAACACTGAAGCTTTCTTT

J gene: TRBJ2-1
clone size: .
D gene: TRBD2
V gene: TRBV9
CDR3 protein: CASSVDFPSGLEQFF
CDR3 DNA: TGTGCCAGCAGCGTAGATTTTCCTAGCGGGCTGGAGCAGTTCTTC

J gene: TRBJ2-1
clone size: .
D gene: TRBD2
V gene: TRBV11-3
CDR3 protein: CASSLGASGINEQFF
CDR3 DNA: TGTGCCAGCAGCTTAGGGGCTAGCGGGATTAATGAGCAGTTCTTC

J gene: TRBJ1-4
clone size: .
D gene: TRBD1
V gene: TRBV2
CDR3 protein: CASSPGTATNEKLFF
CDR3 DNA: TGTGCCAGCAGTCCCGGGACAGCCACTAATGAAAAACTGTTTTTT

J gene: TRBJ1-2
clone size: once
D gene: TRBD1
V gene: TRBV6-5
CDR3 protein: CASSLRGTGVLGYTF
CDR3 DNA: TGTGCCAGCAGCCTCAGGGGGACAGGGGTCCTTGGCTACACCTTC

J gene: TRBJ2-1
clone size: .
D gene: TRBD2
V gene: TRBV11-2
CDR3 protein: CASSLESGSWNEQFF
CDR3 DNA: TGTGCCAGCAGCTTAGAAAGCGGGAGTTGGAATGAGCAGTTCTTC

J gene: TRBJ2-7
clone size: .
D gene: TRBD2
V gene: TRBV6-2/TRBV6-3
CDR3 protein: CASSYGGAGAYEQYF
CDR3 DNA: TGTGCCAGCAGTTACGGTGGAGCGGGGGCCTACGAGCAGTACTTC

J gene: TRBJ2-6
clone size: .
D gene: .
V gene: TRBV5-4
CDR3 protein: CASSNHRAGANVLTF
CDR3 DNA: TGTGCCAGCAGCAACCACAGGGCTGGGGCCAACGTCCTGACTTTC

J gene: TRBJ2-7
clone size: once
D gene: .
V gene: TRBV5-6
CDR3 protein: CASSLDTEQYF
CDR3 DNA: TGTGCCAGCAGCTTGGATACAGAGCAGTACTTC

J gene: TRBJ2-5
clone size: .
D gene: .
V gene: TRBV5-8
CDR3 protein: CASSFTGQYLETQYF
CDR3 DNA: TGTGCCAGCAGCTTTACCGGACAATACCTTGAGACCCAGTACTTC

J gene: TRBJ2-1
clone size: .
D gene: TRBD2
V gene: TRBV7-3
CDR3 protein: CASSLRGGRDSYNEQFF
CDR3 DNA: TGTGCCAGCAGCTTACGAGGCGGGAGGGACTCCTACAATGAGCAGTTCTTC

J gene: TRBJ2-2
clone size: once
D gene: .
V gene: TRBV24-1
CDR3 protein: CATSDQAVGAGELFF
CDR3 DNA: TGTGCCACCAGTGACCAGGCAGTAGGGGCCGGGGAGCTGTTTTTT

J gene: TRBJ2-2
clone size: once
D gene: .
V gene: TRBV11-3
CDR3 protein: CASSPGTFTTGELFF
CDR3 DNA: TGTGCCAGCAGCCCAGGGACTTTTACCACCGGGGAGCTGTTTTTT

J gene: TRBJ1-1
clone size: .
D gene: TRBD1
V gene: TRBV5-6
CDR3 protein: CASSLGTGPEAFF
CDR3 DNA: TGTGCCAGCAGCCTAGGGACAGGCCCTGAAGCTTTCTTT